The clone carrying this TCR beta chain was found a few times. Its antigen is unknown. This sample stems from a study of identical twins. There are 18 residues in the CDR3. V lost 6 bases to trimming and J lost 2 bases, with 23 bases between them. CDR1 and CDR2 (germline): PRHDT, FYEKMQ (reference sequence). It was template switching that added a universal primer site, and there were unique molecular identifiers on the cDNA. TCRdb redid the calling of the 5' RACE reads with MiXCR, one entry per CDR3 protein. Among 1.5 million to 2 million distinct CDR3 sequences, less than 35% were seen once, and the ten largest hold more than 0.25%. Study outcomes and limitations: Twin-shared out-of-frame alpha sequences were enriched for low generation probability.

The J gene is TRBJ2-1, the V gene TRBV13; a weak D match, TRBD1 (6 bases). This TCR was recovered from a newborn girl in good health. The source material was cord blood. CDR3 nucleotide sequence: TGTGCCAGCAGACCTAGTCGGCAGGGGTCGTGGCCCTACAATGAGCAGTTCTTC. Translated: CASRPSRQGSWPYNEQFF.